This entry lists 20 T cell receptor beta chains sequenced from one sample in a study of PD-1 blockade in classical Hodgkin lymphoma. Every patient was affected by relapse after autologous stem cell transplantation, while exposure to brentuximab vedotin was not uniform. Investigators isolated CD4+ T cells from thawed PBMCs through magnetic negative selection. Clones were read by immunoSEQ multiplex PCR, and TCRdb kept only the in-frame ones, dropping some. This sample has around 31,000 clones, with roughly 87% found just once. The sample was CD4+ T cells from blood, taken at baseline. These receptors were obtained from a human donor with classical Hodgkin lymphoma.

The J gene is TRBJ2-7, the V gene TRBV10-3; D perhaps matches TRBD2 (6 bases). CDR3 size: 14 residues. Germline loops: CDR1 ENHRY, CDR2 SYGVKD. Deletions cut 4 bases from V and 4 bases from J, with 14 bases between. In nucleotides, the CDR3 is TGTGCCATCAGTGCGACGGGACTCACATACGAGCAGTACTTC. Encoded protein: CAISATGLTYEQYF.

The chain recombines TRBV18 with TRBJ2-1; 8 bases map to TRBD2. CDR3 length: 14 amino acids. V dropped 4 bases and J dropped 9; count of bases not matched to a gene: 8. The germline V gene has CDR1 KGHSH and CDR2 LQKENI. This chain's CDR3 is CASSREASGSEQFF. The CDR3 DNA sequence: TGTGCCAGCTCACGAGAGGCCAGCGGGAGTGAGCAGTTCTTC.

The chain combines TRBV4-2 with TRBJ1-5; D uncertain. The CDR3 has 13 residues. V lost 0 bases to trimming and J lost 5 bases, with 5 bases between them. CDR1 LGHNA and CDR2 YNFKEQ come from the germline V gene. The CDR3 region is CASSQEPDQPQHF. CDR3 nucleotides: TGTGCCAGCAGCCAAGAGCCCGATCAGCCCCAGCATTTT.

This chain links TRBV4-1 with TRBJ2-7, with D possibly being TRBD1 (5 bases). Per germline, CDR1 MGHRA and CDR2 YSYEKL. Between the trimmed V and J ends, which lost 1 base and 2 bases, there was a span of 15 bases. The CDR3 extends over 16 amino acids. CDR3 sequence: CASSQGQGHPPYEQYF. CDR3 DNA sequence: TGCGCCAGCAGCCAAGGCCAAGGACACCCGCCCTACGAGCAGTACTTC.

The CDR3 DNA sequence: TGTGCCAGCAGCCCGAGCGGGATAGGCACCTACGAGCAGTACTTC. It is translated as CASSPSGIGTYEQYF. The rearrangement uses TRBV7-2 and TRBJ2-7, with 7 bases aligning to TRBD2. CDR3 length equals 15 residues. J gave up 2 bases and V 5 bases, and 9 bases lay outside the gene matches. Looked up from germline, CDR1 is SGHTA and CDR2 is FQGNSA.

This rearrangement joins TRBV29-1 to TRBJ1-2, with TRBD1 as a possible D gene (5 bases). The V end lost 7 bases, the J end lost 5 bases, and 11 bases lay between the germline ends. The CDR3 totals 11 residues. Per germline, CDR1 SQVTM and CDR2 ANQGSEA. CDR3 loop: CSAAGTYGYTF. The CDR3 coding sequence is TGCAGCGCGGCAGGGACTTATGGCTACACCTTC. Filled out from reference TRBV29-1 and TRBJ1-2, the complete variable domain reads SAVISQKPSRDICQRGTSLTIQCQVDSQVTMMFWYRQQPGQSLTLIATANQGSEATYESGFVIDKFPISRPNLTFSTLTVSNMSPEDSSIYLCSAAGTYGYTFGSGTRLTVV.

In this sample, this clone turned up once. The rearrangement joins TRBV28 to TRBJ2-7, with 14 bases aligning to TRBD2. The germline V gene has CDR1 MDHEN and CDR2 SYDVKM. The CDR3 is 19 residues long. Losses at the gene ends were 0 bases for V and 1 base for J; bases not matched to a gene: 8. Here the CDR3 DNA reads TGTGCCAGCAGTTTATGGGGATTTGGGACTAGCGGGAGTTCCTACGAGCAGTACTTC. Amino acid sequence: CASSLWGFGTSGSSYEQYF. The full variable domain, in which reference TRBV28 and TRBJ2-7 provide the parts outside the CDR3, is DVKVTQSSRYLVKRTGEKVFLECVQDMDHENMFWYRQDPGLGLRLIYFSYDVKMKEKGDIPEGYSVSREKKERFSLILESASTNQTSMYLCASSLWGFGTSGSSYEQYFGPGTRLTVT.

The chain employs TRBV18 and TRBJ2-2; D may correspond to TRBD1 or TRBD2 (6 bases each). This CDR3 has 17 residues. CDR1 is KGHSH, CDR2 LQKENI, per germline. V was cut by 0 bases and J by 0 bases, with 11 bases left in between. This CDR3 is CASSPPVGGPNTGELFF. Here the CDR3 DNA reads TGTGCCAGCTCACCACCGGTGGGGGGCCCGAACACCGGGGAGCTGTTTTTT.

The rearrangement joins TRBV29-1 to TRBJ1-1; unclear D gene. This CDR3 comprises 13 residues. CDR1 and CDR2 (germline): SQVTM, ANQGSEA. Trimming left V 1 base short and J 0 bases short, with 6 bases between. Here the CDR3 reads CSVEGQLNTEAFF. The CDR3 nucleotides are TGCAGCGTTGAAGGGCAGTTGAACACTGAAGCTTTCTTT.

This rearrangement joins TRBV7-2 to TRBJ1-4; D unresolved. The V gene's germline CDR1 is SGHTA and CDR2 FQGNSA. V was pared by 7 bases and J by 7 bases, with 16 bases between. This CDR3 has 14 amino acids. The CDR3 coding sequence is TGTGCCAGCACCACCCAAGGAGGGAGTGAAAAACTGTTTTTT. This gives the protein CASTTQGGSEKLFF.

CDR3 loop: CASRPGSSRAYEQYF. The CDR3 DNA reads TGTGCCAGCAGACCAGGGTCGTCGAGGGCCTACGAGCAGTACTTC. The V call is TRBV11-2, the J call TRBJ2-7; D is possibly TRBD1 or TRBD2 (5 bases each). The length of the CDR3 is 15 residues. Germline V lookup: CDR1 SGHAT, CDR2 FQNNGV. V lost 6 bases and J 2 bases, leaving 17 bases between the germline ends.

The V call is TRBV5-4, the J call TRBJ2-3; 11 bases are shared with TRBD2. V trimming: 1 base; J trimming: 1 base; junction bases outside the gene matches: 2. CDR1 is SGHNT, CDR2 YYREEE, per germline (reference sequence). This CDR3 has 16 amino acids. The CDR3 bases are TGTGCCAGCAGCTTGAAACTAGCGGGAGGCACAGATACGCAGTATTTT. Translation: CASSLKLAGGTDTQYF.

This CDR3 reads CASILSGNQVHEQFF. The CDR3 DNA is TGTGCCAGCATCCTTTCCGGAAACCAGGTCCATGAGCAGTTCTTC. This rearrangement joins TRBV7-2 to TRBJ2-1; D is undetermined. The ends were cut back, 7 bases at V and 8 bases at J, with 21 bases in the middle. The CDR3 runs to 15 residues. Germline-derived CDR1 and CDR2 are SGHTA and FQGNSA.

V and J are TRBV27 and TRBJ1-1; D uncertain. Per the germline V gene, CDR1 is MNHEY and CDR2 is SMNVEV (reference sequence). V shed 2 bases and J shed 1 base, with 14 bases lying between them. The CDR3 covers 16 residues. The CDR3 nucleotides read TGTGCCAGCAGTTTAAAAGTTTACGGGAAGAACACTGAAGCTTTCTTT. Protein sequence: CASSLKVYGKNTEAFF.

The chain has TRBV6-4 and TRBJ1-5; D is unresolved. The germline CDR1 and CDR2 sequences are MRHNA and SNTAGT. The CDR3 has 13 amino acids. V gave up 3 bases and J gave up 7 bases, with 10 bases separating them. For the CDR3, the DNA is TGTGCCAGCAGTGAGGCCACCGGGCAGCCCCAGCATTTT. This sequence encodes CASSEATGQPQHF.

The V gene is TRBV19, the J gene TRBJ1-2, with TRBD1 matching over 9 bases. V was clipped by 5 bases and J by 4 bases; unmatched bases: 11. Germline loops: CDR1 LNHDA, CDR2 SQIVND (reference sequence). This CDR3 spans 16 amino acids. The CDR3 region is CASSPSGTGIAYGYTF. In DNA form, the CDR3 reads TGTGCCAGTAGTCCTTCCGGGACAGGGATCGCCTATGGCTACACCTTC.

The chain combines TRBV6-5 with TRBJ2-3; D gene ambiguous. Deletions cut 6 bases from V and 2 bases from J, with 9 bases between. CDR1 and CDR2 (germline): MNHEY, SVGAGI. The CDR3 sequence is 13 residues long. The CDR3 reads CASSYSSTDTQYF. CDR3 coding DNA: TGTGCCAGCAGCTACAGCTCCACAGATACGCAGTATTTT.

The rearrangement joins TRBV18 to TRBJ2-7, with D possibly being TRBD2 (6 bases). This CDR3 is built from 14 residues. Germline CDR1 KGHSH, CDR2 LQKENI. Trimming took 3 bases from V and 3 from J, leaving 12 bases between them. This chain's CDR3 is CASSPTSGFYEQYF. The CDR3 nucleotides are TGTGCCAGCTCACCGACAAGCGGGTTCTACGAGCAGTACTTC.

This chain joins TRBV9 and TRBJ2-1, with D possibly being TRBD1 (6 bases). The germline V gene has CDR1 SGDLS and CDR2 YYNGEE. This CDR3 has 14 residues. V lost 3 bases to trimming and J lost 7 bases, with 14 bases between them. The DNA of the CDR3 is TGTGCCAGCAGCGCGGGACACCTATCTAATGAGCAGTTCTTC. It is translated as CASSAGHLSNEQFF.

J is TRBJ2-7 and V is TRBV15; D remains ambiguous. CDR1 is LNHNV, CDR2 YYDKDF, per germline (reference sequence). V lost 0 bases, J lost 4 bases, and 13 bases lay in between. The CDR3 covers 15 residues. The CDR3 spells CATSRDPGLTYEQYF. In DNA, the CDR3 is TGTGCCACCAGCAGAGATCCGGGTTTAACGTACGAGCAGTACTTC.